The rows below give T cell receptor beta chains drawn from one sample of a study of OX40 agonist ivuxolimab in advanced cancers. Data came from immunoSEQ multiplex PCR; TCRdb stores just in-frame clones and leaves some out. The sample consists of about 95,000 clones, roughly nine tenths of them appearing once. The source was CD4+ or CD8+ T cells sorted from blood, collected in a trial of the OX40 agonist ivuxolimab. Receptors originate from an adult with an advanced solid tumor such as melanoma, head and neck, liver or kidney cancer. Each CDR3 is given with its conserved first and last residue. Each record gives: clone size, J gene, D gene, V gene, CDR3 DNA, CDR3 protein. A D gene is named only where the DNA matches it firmly. Expanded clones get a size class; other rows say once, few or many, or leave the size out.

few,TRBJ2-6,TRBD1,TRBV10-3,TGTGCCATCAGTCCGGGACAGGTTAGCTCTGGGGCCAACGTCCTGACTTTC,CAISPGQVSSGANVLTF
NA,TRBJ1-2,NA,TRBV5-4,TGTGCCAGCAGCCTCTGGACAGTTACTAACTATGGCTACACCTTC,CASSLWTVTNYGYTF
NA,TRBJ2-3,NA,TRBV7-8,TGTGCCAGCAGCTTCCAGGGGTCGGATACGCAGTATTTT,CASSFQGSDTQYF
NA,TRBJ2-3,NA,TRBV7-3,TGTGCCAGCAGCTTATGGCCGAGGGGTGCTAGCACAGATACGCAGTATTTT,CASSLWPRGASTDTQYF
NA,TRBJ2-3,TRBD1,TRBV5-1,TGCGCCAGCAGCATTGCCGGGACAGGGGGGACAGATACGCAGTATTTT,CASSIAGTGGTDTQYF
NA,TRBJ1-5,NA,TRBV28,TGTGCCAGCAGTCCTGGACAAGTCTACGGCAATCAGCCCCAGCATTTT,CASSPGQVYGNQPQHF
NA,TRBJ1-2,TRBD1,TRBV28,TGTGCCAGCAGTCTAGGGGGCAGCCTTAACTATGGCTACACCTTC,CASSLGGSLNYGYTF
once,TRBJ2-1,TRBD2,TRBV11-2,TGTGCCAGCAGCTTATGGTTAGCGGGAGGGAATGAGCAGTTCTTC,CASSLWLAGGNEQFF
once,TRBJ2-3,TRBD2,TRBV9,TGTGCCAGCAGCGTAGAATGGACTAGCTCAACGCAGTATTTT,CASSVEWTSSTQYF
NA,TRBJ2-3,TRBD2,TRBV9,TGTGCCAGCAGCGGGCGGGGGTCAGATACGCAGTATTTT,CASSGRGSDTQYF
NA,TRBJ2-1,NA,TRBV6-1,TGTGCCAGCAGTGGACGACTAGTCGACAATGAGCAGTTCTTC,CASSGRLVDNEQFF
once,TRBJ1-2,NA,TRBV5-6,TGTGCCAGCAGCTTGGTCGAGAACTATGGCTACACCTTC,CASSLVENYGYTF
NA,TRBJ2-2,TRBD1,TRBV28,TGTGCCAGCAGTCCTCCTCCGGGACAGGGAAACACCGGGGAGCTGTTTTTT,CASSPPPGQGNTGELFF
NA,TRBJ1-2,NA,TRBV7-8,TGTGCCAGCAGCTTCGGACGGGGGAACTATGGCTACACCTTC,CASSFGRGNYGYTF
NA,TRBJ2-6,NA,TRBV28,TGTGCCAGCACACCCCAGACAGGCTCCCGCTCTGGGGCCAACGTCCTGACTTTC,CASTPQTGSRSGANVLTF
NA,TRBJ1-6,TRBD1,TRBV27,TGTGCCAGCTCCCCCTCAACAGGGGGCAGGTCACCCCTCCACTTT,CASSPSTGGRSPLHF
NA,TRBJ1-3,TRBD1,TRBV5-5,TGTGCCAGCAGCTTGGGGACAGGGGGTATCGGAAACACCATATATTTT,CASSLGTGGIGNTIYF
NA,TRBJ2-7,NA,TRBV19,TGTGCCCATTTGGGCAACCCCTACGAGCAGTACTTC,CAHLGNPYEQYF
NA,TRBJ2-1,NA,TRBV28,TGTGCCAGCACCTCAGGTGGGGGAGCCAATGAGCAGTTCTTC,CASTSGGGANEQFF
NA,TRBJ1-6,NA,TRBV6-5,TGTGCCAGCATGCGGAGCTCCTATAATTCACCCCTCCACTTT,CASMRSSYNSPLHF
NA,TRBJ2-5,NA,TRBV2,TGTGCCAGCAGTGAAGGTAGCGGTCCACAAGAGACCCAGTACTTC,CASSEGSGPQETQYF
NA,TRBJ2-3,NA,TRBV28,TGTGCCAGCAGTTCAGAATTCACAGATACGCAGTATTTT,CASSSEFTDTQYF
NA,TRBJ2-7,NA,TRBV7-6,TGTGCCAGCAGCTTAGACCCTAGCGTATCCTACGAGCAGTACTTC,CASSLDPSVSYEQYF